These T cell receptor beta chains were read from a single sample in a study of identifying expanded T cells in peripheral blood. Measured with immunoSEQ multiplex PCR; TCRdb has only the in-frame clones, and not every one. Of 70,000 to 100,000 clones in the sample, 85% to 90% were seen once. The sequenced sample consisted of blood. The receptors come from a person between 18 and 69 years old in good health. Each CDR3 is given with its conserved first and last residue. A D gene is named only where the DNA matches it firmly. Expanded clones get a size class; other rows say once, few or many, or leave the size out.

TRBV18	few	NA	TRBJ1-5	CASSPTGNGNQPQHF	TGTGCCAGCTCACCAACAGGGAATGGCAATCAGCCCCAGCATTTT
TRBV6-5	NA	NA	TRBJ2-1	CASSYRMRGGEQFF	TGTGCCAGCAGTTATAGAATGAGGGGGGGTGAGCAGTTCTTC
TRBV7-9	NA	NA	TRBJ2-3	CASSPPGIRTDTQYF	TGTGCCAGCAGCCCCCCTGGGATCCGCACAGATACGCAGTATTTT
TRBV5-4	NA	NA	TRBJ1-2	CASSLGQGLYGYTF	TGTGCCAGCAGCTTAGGGCAGGGACTCTATGGCTACACCTTC
TRBV6-1	NA	NA	TRBJ2-5	CASVNEGMTQYF	TGTGCCAGCGTGAATGAGGGGATGACCCAGTACTTC
TRBV18	NA	NA	TRBJ2-7	CASSPGEQKMGLYF	TGTGCCAGCTCACCGGGGGAACAAAAGATGGGACTGTACTTC
TRBV7-2	NA	NA	TRBJ1-1	CASSLVWSAAVNTEAFF	TGTGCCAGCAGCTTAGTTTGGTCGGCGGCCGTGAACACTGAAGCTTTCTTT
TRBV19	NA	TRBD1	TRBJ1-5	CASSLSRRGQGASGNQPQHF	TGTGCCAGTAGCCTATCTCGTCGGGGACAGGGGGCCAGTGGGAATCAGCCCCAGCATTTT
TRBV6-5	NA	NA	TRBJ1-4	CASSYSSVDLDEKLFF	TGTGCCAGCAGTTACTCGAGTGTAGACTTAGATGAAAAACTGTTTTTT
TRBV27	NA	NA	TRBJ2-7	CASSTGLSTYEQYF	TGTGCCAGCAGCACGGGACTCAGTACCTACGAGCAGTACTTC
TRBV28	NA	NA	TRBJ2-5	CASSNRVYQETQYF	TGTGCCAGCAGTAACAGGGTATATCAAGAGACCCAGTACTTC
TRBV7-2	NA	TRBD2	TRBJ2-3	CASSFLSGGRADTQYF	TGTGCCAGCAGCTTCCTTAGCGGGGGGCGGGCAGATACGCAGTATTTT
TRBV5-4	NA	TRBD1	TRBJ2-7	CASSFGTGAYEQYF	TGTGCCAGCAGCTTCGGGACAGGAGCCTACGAGCAGTACTTC
TRBV25-1	NA	NA	TRBJ1-5	CASPPYSNQPQHF	TGTGCCAGCCCCCCCTATAGCAATCAGCCCCAGCATTTT
TRBV7-9	once	NA	TRBJ2-5	CASSLYSQETQYF	TGTGCCAGCAGCCTCTACAGCCAAGAGACCCAGTACTTC
TRBV19	NA	TRBD1	TRBJ2-2	CASRPEGARGGELFF	TGTGCCAGTAGGCCCGAGGGGGCCCGGGGCGGGGAGCTGTTTTTT
TRBV15	medium-sized	NA	TRBJ1-5	CATSRDYQGGNQPQHF	TGTGCCACCAGCAGAGATTACCAGGGAGGCAATCAGCCCCAGCATTTT
TRBV7-2	once	NA	TRBJ2-5	CASSQSIETQYF	TGTGCCAGCAGCCAAAGTATAGAGACCCAGTACTTC
TRBV7-2	NA	TRBD1	TRBJ2-7	CASSLEGTGPNEQYF	TGTGCCAGCAGCCTTGAGGGGACAGGGCCGAACGAGCAGTACTTC
TRBV6-5	few	TRBD1	TRBJ1-2	CASRDSGTGNYGYTF	TGTGCCAGCAGGGACTCCGGGACAGGGAACTATGGCTACACCTTC
TRBV6-5	NA	NA	TRBJ2-5	CASSPSLRETQYF	TGTGCCAGCAGTCCGTCATTAAGAGAGACCCAGTACTTC
TRBV27	NA	NA	TRBJ1-5	CASSPGPVRQPQHF	TGTGCCAGCAGCCCGGGCCCAGTGAGGCAGCCCCAGCATTTT
TRBV6-6	NA	NA	TRBJ1-6	CASSYGLAPPPLHF	TGTGCCAGCAGTTACGGGTTAGCTCCCCCACCCCTCCACTTT
TRBV5-5	NA	TRBD1	TRBJ2-2	CASSFGPDRGDTGELFF	TGTGCCAGCAGCTTCGGCCCGGACAGGGGGGACACCGGGGAGCTGTTTTTT
TRBV5-4	NA	NA	TRBJ2-2	CASSILLNTGELFF	TGTGCCAGCAGCATCTTACTGAACACCGGGGAGCTGTTTTTT
TRBV5-4	NA	NA	TRBJ2-1	CASSLAEGSFNEQFF	TGTGCCAGCAGCTTGGCCGAAGGGAGCTTCAATGAGCAGTTCTTC
TRBV14	NA	NA	TRBJ2-7	CASSQVSGGHEQYF	TGTGCCAGCAGCCAAGTATCTGGAGGCCACGAGCAGTACTTC
TRBV5-1	NA	NA	TRBJ2-1	CASSLRGTYNEQFF	TGCGCCAGCAGCTTGCGGGGAACCTACAATGAGCAGTTCTTC
TRBV5-6	NA	NA	TRBJ2-5	CASSLGSGTQYF	TGTGCCAGCAGCTTGGGTAGCGGGACCCAGTACTTC
TRBV5-8	NA	TRBD1	TRBJ1-5	CASSLSRGRGNQPQHF	TGTGCCAGCAGCCTGTCTCGGGGCAGGGGGAATCAGCCCCAGCATTTT
TRBV18	NA	NA	TRBJ2-1	CASSPNGYSYNEQFF	TGTGCCAGCTCACCGAACGGATACTCCTACAATGAGCAGTTCTTC
TRBV29-1	NA	NA	TRBJ1-1	CSVTPRNTEAFF	TGCAGCGTTACCCCCAGGAACACTGAAGCTTTCTTT
TRBV5-1	NA	TRBD1	TRBJ2-7	CASSSKTGVGVEQYF	TGCGCCAGCAGCTCAAAGACAGGGGTTGGAGTCGAGCAGTACTTC
TRBV6-5	NA	NA	TRBJ1-1	CASIPQGADTEAFF	TGTGCCAGCATCCCACAGGGAGCGGACACTGAAGCTTTCTTT
TRBV15	NA	TRBD2	TRBJ2-3	CATSRTLGRGTDTQYF	TGTGCCACCAGCAGGACCCTCGGGCGGGGGACAGATACGCAGTATTTT
TRBV7-7	few	TRBD1	TRBJ2-3	CASSAGTGLGTDTQYF	TGTGCCAGCAGCGCTGGGACAGGGTTGGGGACAGATACGCAGTATTTT
TRBV5-1	NA	NA	TRBJ1-2	CASSSQGSVQYGYTF	TGCGCCAGCAGCTCCCAGGGTTCTGTTCAATATGGCTACACCTTC
TRBV5-1	NA	TRBD1	TRBJ2-7	CASSTGAGGYEQYF	TGCGCCAGCAGTACGGGCGCAGGGGGCTACGAGCAGTACTTC
TRBV19	NA	TRBD2	TRBJ2-5	CASSMSGVSWETQYF	TGTGCCAGTAGTATGAGCGGGGTGAGCTGGGAGACCCAGTACTTC
TRBV6-1	NA	NA	TRBJ1-3	CATQPSVSSGNTIYF	TGTGCCACGCAACCCTCAGTGAGCTCTGGAAACACCATATATTTT
TRBV2	NA	TRBD1	TRBJ2-1	CASRPRDRAYNEQFF	TGTGCCAGCAGGCCCCGGGACAGGGCATACAATGAGCAGTTCTTC
TRBV5-1	NA	NA	TRBJ2-5	CASSSVLQETQYF	TGCGCCAGCAGCTCAGTCCTACAGGAGACCCAGTACTTC
TRBV25-1	NA	NA	TRBJ1-1	CASTTAGGLEAFF	TGTGCCAGTACGACCGCGGGGGGCTTAGAAGCTTTCTTT
TRBV5-1	NA	TRBD1	TRBJ2-3	CASSLAQGDGQYF	TGCGCCAGCAGCTTGGCCCAGGGGGATGGGCAGTATTTT
TRBV5-1	NA	TRBD1	TRBJ1-1	CASGQGMNTEAFF	TGCGCCAGCGGACAGGGGATGAACACTGAAGCTTTCTTT
TRBV7-2	NA	TRBD2	TRBJ2-7	CASSFLPPGGVRSYEQYF	TGTGCCAGCAGCTTCCTCCCCCCCGGGGGGGTAAGGTCCTACGAGCAGTACTTC
TRBV7-9	NA	NA	TRBJ1-3	CASSLPVGMSSGNTIYF	TGTGCCAGCAGCTTACCGGTCGGGATGAGCTCTGGAAACACCATATATTTT
TRBV4-2	NA	NA	TRBJ2-7	CASSQDLGLEQYF	TGTGCCAGCAGCCAAGATTTGGGGTTAGAGCAGTACTTC
TRBV7-2	few	NA	TRBJ2-3	CASSPRQAYTDTQYF	TGTGCCAGCAGCCCGCGGCAGGCCTACACAGATACGCAGTATTTT
TRBV15	NA	TRBD2	TRBJ2-3	CATSISGGGLAGNTQYF	TGTGCCACCAGCATCTCCGGAGGAGGGCTAGCGGGGAACACGCAGTATTTT
TRBV28	NA	TRBD1	TRBJ1-6	CASSLPQGVNSPLHF	TGTGCCAGCAGCCTTCCCCAGGGGGTTAATTCACCCCTCCACTTT
TRBV6-5	NA	NA	TRBJ2-3	CASSYSDSSTDTQYF	TGTGCCAGCAGTTACTCAGATTCTAGCACAGATACGCAGTATTTT
TRBV28	NA	NA	TRBJ2-2	CASSLGGALGELFF	TGTGCCAGCTCACTGGGGGGGGCCCTCGGGGAGCTGTTTTTT
TRBV4-3	NA	TRBD1	TRBJ2-6	CASSQGTGGGANVLTF	TGCGCCAGCAGCCAAGGGACAGGAGGTGGGGCCAACGTCCTGACTTTC
TRBV18	NA	NA	TRBJ2-2	CASSTRAGDTGELFF	TGTGCCAGCTCAACACGGGCAGGGGACACCGGGGAGCTGTTTTTT
TRBV13	NA	NA	TRBJ2-5	CASTPTGGPETQYF	TGTGCCAGCACCCCGACCGGGGGACCAGAGACCCAGTACTTC
TRBV5-4	few	NA	TRBJ1-2	CASSFEEVYGYTF	TGTGCCAGCAGCTTTGAGGAAGTCTATGGCTACACCTTC
TRBV30	few	NA	TRBJ1-5	CAWSVGNQPQHF	TGTGCCTGGAGTGTAGGCAATCAGCCCCAGCATTTT
TRBV19	NA	NA	TRBJ2-2	CATPRGNTGELFF	TGTGCCACCCCTCGGGGAAACACCGGGGAGCTGTTTTTT